This T cell receptor (beta chain) was identified during a study of cytomegalovirus exposure and HLA in healthy donors. CDR3 length: 13 residues. Germline-derived CDR1 and CDR2 are SNHLY and FYNNEI. Trimming took off 10 bases at V and 4 bases at J, with 16 bases between the two ends. Amplification used 60 Vbeta primers and 13 Jbeta primers. Generated by immunoSEQ multiplex PCR, the TCRdb table keeps only in-frame clones and is missing some. The sample records roughly 110,000 clones, 70% to 80% being singletons. Sequencing input: PBMCs. The V call is TRBV2, the J call TRBJ1-2, with a possible D match to TRBD1 (5 bases). This clonotype originated in a man between 60 and 75 years old in good health and CMV-seronegative. In DNA, the CDR3 is TGTGCCACCCACCGGGGGGAGATCTATGGCTACACCTTC. It codes for CATHRGEIYGYTF.